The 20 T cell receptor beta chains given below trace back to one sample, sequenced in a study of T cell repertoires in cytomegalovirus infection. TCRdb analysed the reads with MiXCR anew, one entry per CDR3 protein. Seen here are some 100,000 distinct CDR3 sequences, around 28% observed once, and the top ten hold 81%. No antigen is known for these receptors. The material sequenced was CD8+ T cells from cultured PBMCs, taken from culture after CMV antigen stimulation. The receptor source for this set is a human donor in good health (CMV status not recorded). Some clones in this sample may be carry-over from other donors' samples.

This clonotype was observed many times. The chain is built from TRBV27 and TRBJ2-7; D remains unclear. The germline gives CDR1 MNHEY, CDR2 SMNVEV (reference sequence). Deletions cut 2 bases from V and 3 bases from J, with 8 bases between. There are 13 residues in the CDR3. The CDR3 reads CASSLSRYYEQYF. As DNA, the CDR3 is TGTGCCAGCAGTTTAAGCAGGTACTACGAGCAGTACTTC.

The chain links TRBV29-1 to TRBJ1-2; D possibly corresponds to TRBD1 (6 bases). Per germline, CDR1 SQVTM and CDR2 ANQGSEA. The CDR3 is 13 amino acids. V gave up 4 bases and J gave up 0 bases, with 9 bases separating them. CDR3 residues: CSVGDTANYGYTF. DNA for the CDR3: TGCAGCGTTGGGGACACTGCTAACTATGGCTACACCTTC.

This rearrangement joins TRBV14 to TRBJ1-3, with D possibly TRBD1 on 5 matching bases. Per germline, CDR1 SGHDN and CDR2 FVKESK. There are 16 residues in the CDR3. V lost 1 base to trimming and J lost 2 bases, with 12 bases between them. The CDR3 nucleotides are TGTGCCAGCAGCCAAGTCTCCGGGACCGCTGGAAACACCATATATTTT. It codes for CASSQVSGTAGNTIYF.

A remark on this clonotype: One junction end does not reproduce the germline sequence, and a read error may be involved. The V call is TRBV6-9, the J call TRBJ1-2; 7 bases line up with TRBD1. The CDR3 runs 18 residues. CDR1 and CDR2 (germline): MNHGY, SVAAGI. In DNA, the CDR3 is TGTGCCAGAAGTTATCTAGCTCGGCGGCTCAGGGGGTTGAATGGCTACACCTTC. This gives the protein CARSYLARRLRGLNGYTF.

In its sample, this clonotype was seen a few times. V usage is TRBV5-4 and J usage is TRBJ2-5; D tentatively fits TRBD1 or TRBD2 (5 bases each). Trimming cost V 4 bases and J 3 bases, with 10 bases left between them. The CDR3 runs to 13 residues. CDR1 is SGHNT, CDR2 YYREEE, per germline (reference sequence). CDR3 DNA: TGTGCCAGCAGCAATTGGGACGAAGAGACCCAGTACTTC. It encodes CASSNWDEETQYF.

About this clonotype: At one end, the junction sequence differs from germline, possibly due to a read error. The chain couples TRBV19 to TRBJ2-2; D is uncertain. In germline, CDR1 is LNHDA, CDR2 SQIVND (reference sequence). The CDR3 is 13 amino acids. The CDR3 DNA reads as TGTGCCAGCAGTATCATGAACACCGGGGAGCTGTTTTTT. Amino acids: CASSIMNTGELFF.

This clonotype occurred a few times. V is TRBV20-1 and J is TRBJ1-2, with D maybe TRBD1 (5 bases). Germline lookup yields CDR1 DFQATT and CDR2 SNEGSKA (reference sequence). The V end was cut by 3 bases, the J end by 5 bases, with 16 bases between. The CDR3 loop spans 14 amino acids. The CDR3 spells CSARWGRKHYGYTF. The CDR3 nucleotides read TGCAGTGCTAGGTGGGGCAGGAAACATTATGGCTACACCTTC.

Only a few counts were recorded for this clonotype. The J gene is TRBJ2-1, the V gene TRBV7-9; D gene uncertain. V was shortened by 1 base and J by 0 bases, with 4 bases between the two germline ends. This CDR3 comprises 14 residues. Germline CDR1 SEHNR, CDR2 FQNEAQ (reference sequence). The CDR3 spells CASSLDGSYNEQFF. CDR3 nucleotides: TGTGCCAGCAGCTTAGACGGCTCCTACAATGAGCAGTTCTTC.

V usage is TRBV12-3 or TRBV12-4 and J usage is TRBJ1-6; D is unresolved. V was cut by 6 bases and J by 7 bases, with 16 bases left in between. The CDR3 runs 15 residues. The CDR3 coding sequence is TGTGCCAGCAGAACCCTCTCATCAAAAAATTCACCCCTCCACTTT. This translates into CASRTLSSKNSPLHF.

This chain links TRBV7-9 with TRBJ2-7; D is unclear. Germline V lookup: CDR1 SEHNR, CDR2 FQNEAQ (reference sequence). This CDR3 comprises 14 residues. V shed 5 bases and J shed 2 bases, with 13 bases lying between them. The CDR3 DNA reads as TGTGCCAGCAGCCCATCGGCAGTACCCTACGAGCAGTACTTC. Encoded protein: CASSPSAVPYEQYF.

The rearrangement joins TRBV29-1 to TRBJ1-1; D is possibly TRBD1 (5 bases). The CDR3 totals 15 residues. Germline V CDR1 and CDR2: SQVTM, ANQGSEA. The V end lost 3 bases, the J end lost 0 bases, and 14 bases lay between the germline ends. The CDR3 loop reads CSVDNSRGLNTEAFF. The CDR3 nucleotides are TGCAGCGTTGACAACAGTCGGGGGTTGAACACTGAAGCTTTCTTT.

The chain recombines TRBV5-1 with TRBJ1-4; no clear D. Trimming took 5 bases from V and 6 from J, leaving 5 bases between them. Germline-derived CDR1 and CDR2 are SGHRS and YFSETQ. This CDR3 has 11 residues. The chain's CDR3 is CASSRDEKLFF. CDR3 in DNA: TGCGCCAGCAGTCGGGATGAAAAACTGTTTTTT.

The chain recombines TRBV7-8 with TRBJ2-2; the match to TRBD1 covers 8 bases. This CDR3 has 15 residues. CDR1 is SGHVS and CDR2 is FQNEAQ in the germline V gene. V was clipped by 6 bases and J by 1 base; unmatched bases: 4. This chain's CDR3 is CASRAGTGNTGELFF. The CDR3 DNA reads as TGTGCCAGCAGGGCCGGGACAGGGAACACCGGGGAGCTGTTTTTT.

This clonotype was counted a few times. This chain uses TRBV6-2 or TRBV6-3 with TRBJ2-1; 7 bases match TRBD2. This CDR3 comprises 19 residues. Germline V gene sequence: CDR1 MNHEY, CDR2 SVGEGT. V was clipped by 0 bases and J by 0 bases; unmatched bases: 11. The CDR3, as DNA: TGTGCCAGCAGTTACTCCATTACTAGCGACCTTAGCTCCTACAATGAGCAGTTCTTC. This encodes CASSYSITSDLSSYNEQFF.

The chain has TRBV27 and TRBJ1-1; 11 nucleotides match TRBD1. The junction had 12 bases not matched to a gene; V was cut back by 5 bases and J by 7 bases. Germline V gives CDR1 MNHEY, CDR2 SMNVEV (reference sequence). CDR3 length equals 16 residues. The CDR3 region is CASSDGTGGFGVEAFF. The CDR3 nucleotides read TGTGCCAGCAGTGATGGGACAGGGGGTTTTGGGGTTGAAGCTTTCTTT.

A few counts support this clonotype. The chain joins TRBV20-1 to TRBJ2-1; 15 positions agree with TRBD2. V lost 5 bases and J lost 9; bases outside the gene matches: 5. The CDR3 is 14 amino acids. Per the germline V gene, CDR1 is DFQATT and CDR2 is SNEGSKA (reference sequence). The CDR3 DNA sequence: TGCAGTGCTTCGGGACTAGCGGGGGGAATTGAGCAGTTCTTC. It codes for CSASGLAGGIEQFF.

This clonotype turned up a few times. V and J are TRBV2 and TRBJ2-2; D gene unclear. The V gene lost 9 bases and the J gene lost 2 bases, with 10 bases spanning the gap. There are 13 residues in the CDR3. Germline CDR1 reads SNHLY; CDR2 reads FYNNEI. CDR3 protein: CASSRPNTGELFF. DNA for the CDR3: TGTGCCAGTTCCCGGCCAAACACCGGGGAGCTGTTTTTT.

The DNA for the CDR3 is TGTGCCAGCAGTTTCAGGGGAGGGGAACTGGGGTTCTTC. It codes for CASSFRGGELGFF. The chain couples TRBV12-3 or TRBV12-4 to TRBJ2-1, with D possibly being TRBD2 (7 bases). The CDR3 consists of 13 residues. V dropped 3 bases and J dropped 15 bases, with 18 bases sitting between them.

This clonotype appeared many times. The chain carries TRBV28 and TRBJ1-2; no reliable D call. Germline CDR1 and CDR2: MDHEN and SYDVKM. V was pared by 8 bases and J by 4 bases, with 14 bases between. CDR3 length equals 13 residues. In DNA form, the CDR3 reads TGTGCCAGCTTAACAGCCCAAGGCTATGGCTACACCTTC. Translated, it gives CASLTAQGYGYTF.

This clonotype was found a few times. The CDR3 DNA follows: TGTGCCAGCCTTCATCAGGGAGATGGTGATGGCTACACCTTC. Protein: CASLHQGDGDGYTF. J is TRBJ1-2 and V is TRBV25-1, with a weak D call TRBD1 (5 bases). Germline-derived CDR1 and CDR2 are MGHDK and SYGVNS. The CDR3 spans 14 residues. V dropped 8 bases and J dropped 6 bases, with 19 bases sitting between them.